The 30 T cell receptor beta chains below come from one sample, sequenced in a study of T cells in Graves' hyperthyroidism and ophthalmopathy. RNA transcripts gave rise to amplified TCR beta CDR3 regions. The TCR CDR3 first-round RT-PCR relied on the HTBI primer set. MiXCR, run by TCRdb on the multiplex PCR reads, gives a single entry per CDR3 protein. The sample consists of hundreds of thousands of distinct CDR3 sequences, approximately 14% of them appearing once. Sequencing was done on a sample of blood. The receptor set was obtained from a woman in her fifties or sixties with Graves' ophthalmopathy.

J is TRBJ2-7 and V is TRBV9; D is possibly TRBD1 (5 bases). Germline assignment: CDR1 SGDLS and CDR2 YYNGEE. The CDR3 is 15 residues long. The V and J ends lost 2 bases and 4 bases respectively, with 16 bases between them. The CDR3 bases are TGTGCCAGCAGCGTGGACAAGTTACCCCTATACGAGCAGTACTTC. As protein: CASSVDKLPLYEQYF.

The V gene is TRBV19, the J gene TRBJ2-7; 10 bases map to TRBD1. The V segment lost 4 bases and the J segment 2 bases; nucleotides outside the gene matches: 5. CDR3 size: 15 residues. Germline CDR1 and CDR2: LNHDA and SQIVND (reference sequence). The CDR3 coding sequence is TGTGCCAGTAGTACGAGACAGGGGGCTACCTACGAGCAGTACTTC. Amino acid sequence: CASSTRQGATYEQYF. Filled out from reference TRBV19 and TRBJ2-7, the complete variable domain reads DGGITQSPKYLFRKEGQNVTLSCEQNLNHDAMYWYRQDPGQGLRLIYYSQIVNDFQKGDIAEGYSVSREKKESFPLTVTSAQKNPTAFYLCASSTRQGATYEQYFGPGTRLTVT.

The CDR3 nucleotides read TGTGCCACCAGTAAATCTCAGACTAGCGGGAATGATGAGCAGTTCTTC. Translation gives CATSKSQTSGNDEQFF. V and J are TRBV24-1 and TRBJ2-1, with TRBD2 identical over 11 bases. Germline V gives CDR1 KGHDR, CDR2 SFDVKD. There are 16 residues in the CDR3. V was clipped by 6 bases and J by 8 bases; unmatched bases: 11.

As for this clonotype: The junction departs from germline at one end; a sequencing error may be responsible. V usage is TRBV5-1 and J usage is TRBJ2-2, with 8 bases lining up with TRBD1. This CDR3 is built from 16 residues. The germline CDR1 and CDR2 sequences are SGHRS and YFSETQ. DNA of the CDR3: TGTGCCAGCAGCTCGCTCGACAGGGGGAACACCGGGGAGCTGTTTTTT. Encoded protein: CASSSLDRGNTGELFF.

The V gene is TRBV5-6, the J gene TRBJ1-1, with a tentative D call TRBD1 (6 bases). Germline assignment: CDR1 SGHDT and CDR2 YYEEEE. CDR3 length: 16 residues. Between the trimmed V and J ends, which lost 0 bases and 4 bases, there was a span of 16 bases. The CDR3 spells CASSLGQDKRGTEAFF. In DNA form, the CDR3 reads TGTGCCAGCAGCTTGGGACAGGACAAGCGGGGCACTGAAGCTTTCTTT. Variable domain in full (rest from reference TRBV5-6 and TRBJ1-1): DAGVTQSPTHLIKTRGQQVTLRCSPKSGHDTVSWYQQALGQGPQFIFQYYEEEERQRGNFPDRFSGHQFPNYSSELNVNALLLGDSALYLCASSLGQDKRGTEAFFGQGTRLTVV.

This clonotype was picked up many times. The chain carries TRBV27 and TRBJ1-2, with 7 bases aligning to TRBD1. This CDR3 spans 16 amino acids. Trimming cost V 6 bases and J 4 bases; bases outside gene matches: 14. Germline assignment: CDR1 MNHEY and CDR2 SMNVEV (reference sequence). CDR3 in amino acids: CASRTYVGGRGYGYTF. As DNA, the CDR3 is TGTGCCAGCAGGACCTACGTAGGGGGCCGTGGCTATGGCTACACCTTC.

This clonotype showed up just a few times. The J gene is TRBJ1-5, the V gene TRBV12-3 or TRBV12-4; the D is unclear. The CDR3 is 14 residues long. The V end was cut by 5 bases, the J end by 3 bases, with 11 bases between. The CDR3 reads CASSRHSDNQPQHF. The CDR3 coding sequence is TGTGCCAGCAGTAGGCACTCTGACAATCAGCCCCAGCATTTT.

The chain has TRBV27 and TRBJ1-5; D is undetermined. The germline CDR1 and CDR2 sequences are MNHEY and SMNVEV (reference sequence). Trimming stripped 3 bases from V and 6 bases from J, with 9 bases between. This CDR3 is 13 amino acids long. In nucleotides, the CDR3 is TGTGCCAGCAGTTTGTTTGAGGGTCAGCCCCAGCATTTT. Its protein is CASSLFEGQPQHF.

Many counts were recorded for this clonotype. This sequence joins TRBV4-3 and TRBJ1-1; D remains unclear. Germline CDR1 and CDR2: LGHNA and YSLEER. This CDR3 spans 15 amino acids. Trimming removed 0 bases from V and 5 bases from J, with 13 bases in between. The CDR3 spells CASSQDGRVWTEAFF. DNA of the CDR3: TGCGCCAGCAGCCAAGATGGGCGGGTCTGGACTGAAGCTTTCTTT.

This clonotype has a count of ten or more. The chain uses TRBV29-1 and TRBJ2-1, with 7 nucleotides matching TRBD2. CDR3 length: 14 residues. V lost 5 bases, J lost 0 bases, and 4 bases stayed unmatched. The germline V gene encodes CDR1 SQVTM and CDR2 ANQGSEA. CDR3 DNA: TGCAGCGTTCCTACTAGCGTCTCCTACAATGAGCAGTTCTTC. Its translation: CSVPTSVSYNEQFF.

In its sample, this clonotype was seen many times. The chain combines TRBV12-3 or TRBV12-4 with TRBJ2-1; 10 nucleotides align to TRBD1. The CDR3 sequence is 15 residues long. V was pared by 6 bases and J by 9 bases, with 11 bases of the junction left unmatched. The CDR3 protein is CASSHTDRGRGEQFF. CDR3 nucleotide sequence: TGTGCCAGCAGCCACACCGACAGGGGGCGAGGTGAGCAGTTCTTC.

This chain connects TRBV14 to TRBJ2-2; 10 bases fit TRBD2. The CDR3 loop spans 16 amino acids. Germline V gene data show CDR1 as SGHDN and CDR2 as FVKESK. The ends lost 3 bases at V and 7 bases at J; junction bases unmatched: 8. The CDR3 loop is CASSQSLAGAGGELFF. CDR3 DNA sequence: TGTGCCAGCAGCCAGAGTCTAGCGGGAGCTGGCGGGGAGCTGTTTTTT.

This clonotype was picked up many times. CDR3 protein: CASSGYGQETQYF. DNA for the CDR3: TGTGCCAGCAGCGGGTACGGTCAAGAGACCCAGTACTTC. The genes are TRBV7-2 and TRBJ2-5; D is unclear. The V end lost 5 bases, the J end lost 2 bases, and 9 bases lay between the germline ends. Germline V gives CDR1 SGHTA, CDR2 FQGNSA. The CDR3 is 13 residues long.

This clonotype was counted ten times or more. The chain combines TRBV2 with TRBJ2-1; TRBD2 matches 13 bases. V trimming: 7 bases; J trimming: 8 bases; junction bases outside the gene matches: 5. The germline V gene has CDR1 SNHLY and CDR2 FYNNEI. The CDR3 is 14 residues long. DNA of the CDR3: TGTGCCAGCAAAAGGACTAGCGGGAGTGATGAGCAGTTCTTC. Translating it yields CASKRTSGSDEQFF.

This clonotype was seen ten or more times. This sequence joins TRBV30 and TRBJ2-1, with 7 bases matching TRBD2. The CDR3 has 12 amino acids. Losses at the gene ends were 6 bases for V and 12 bases for J; bases not matched to a gene: 11. CDR1 GTSNPN and CDR2 SVGIG come from the germline V gene (reference sequence). DNA for the CDR3: TGTGCCTGCCGCCTCGGGGAGGGCTGGCAGTTCTTC. Residues: CACRLGEGWQFF.

The CDR3 here is CASSFQSANTGELFF. The DNA for the CDR3 is TGTGCCAGCAGCTTTCAGTCTGCGAACACCGGGGAGCTGTTTTTT. The gene calls are TRBV7-8 and TRBJ2-2; D is unclear. Trimming pared 3 bases from V and 0 bases from J, leaving 8 bases between. Germline values: CDR1 SGHVS, CDR2 FQNEAQ. The CDR3 runs to 15 residues.

This sequence joins TRBV27 and TRBJ2-7; possibly TRBD1 for D (5 bases). Germline-derived CDR1 and CDR2 are MNHEY and SMNVEV (reference sequence). The CDR3 contains 14 residues. The germline V and J ends were trimmed by 2 bases and 3 bases, with 11 bases remaining between them. The CDR3 nucleotides read TGTGCCAGCAGTTTAATGCAGGGCGTCTACGAGCAGTACTTC. Translated, it gives CASSLMQGVYEQYF.

In this sample, this clonotype turned up many times. This chain uses TRBV30 with TRBJ1-3, with a weak D call TRBD1 (5 bases). The CDR3 is 13 residues long. Germline loops: CDR1 GTSNPN, CDR2 SVGIG (reference sequence). V shed 4 bases and J shed 3 bases, with 10 bases lying between them. CDR3 nucleotides: TGTGCCTGGACCAGGGATCTTGGAAACACCATATATTTT. It yields the protein CAWTRDLGNTIYF.

Ten or more counts support this clonotype. This chain connects TRBV7-8 to TRBJ2-2; D is possibly TRBD1 (6 bases). Trimming pared 3 bases from V and 10 bases from J, leaving 9 bases between. Germline loops: CDR1 SGHVS, CDR2 FQNEAQ. The CDR3 runs to 12 residues. CDR3 region: CASSFAGEELFF. CDR3 sequence (DNA): TGTGCCAGCAGCTTTGCAGGGGAGGAGCTGTTTTTT.

This clonotype was observed many times. V is TRBV20-1 and J is TRBJ2-1, with 7 bases lining up with TRBD2. The CDR3 extends over 13 amino acids. Germline CDR1 and CDR2: DFQATT and SNEGSKA (reference sequence). J lost 5 bases, V lost 2 bases, and 3 bases had no gene match. CDR3 loop: CSARPSGNNEQFF. The CDR3 DNA reads TGCAGTGCTAGACCTAGCGGAAACAATGAGCAGTTCTTC.

This clonotype was found a few times. This may come from a read error, since a much larger clone is one base off. In DNA, the CDR3 is TGTGCCAGCGGGGGACAGCCCTACGAGCAGTACTTC. This codes for CASGGQPYEQYF. V gene TRBV25-1 combines with J gene TRBJ2-7; 7 nucleotides match TRBD1. Trimming removed 8 bases from V and 2 bases from J; junction bases left unmatched: 3. The CDR3 runs to 12 residues. Germline V gene lookup returns CDR1 MGHDK and CDR2 SYGVNS.

This clonotype was counted at least ten times. The gene calls are TRBV20-1 and TRBJ2-1; maybe TRBD2 (5 bases). This CDR3 has 16 amino acids. Germline CDR1 DFQATT, CDR2 SNEGSKA (reference sequence). V was clipped by 3 bases and J by 0 bases, with 15 bases between them. Here the CDR3 reads CSARVFGLGSYNEQFF. DNA of the CDR3: TGCAGTGCTAGGGTTTTCGGACTCGGCTCCTACAATGAGCAGTTCTTC.

Only a few counts were recorded for this clonotype. The genes are TRBV9 and TRBJ2-1, with D unclear. Germline V gene sequence: CDR1 SGDLS, CDR2 YYNGEE. The CDR3 length is 14 residues. Trimming stripped 0 bases from V and 7 bases from J, with 11 bases between. CDR3 in DNA: TGTGCCAGCAGCGTAGGGGCCCCGGATAATGAGCAGTTCTTC. This codes for CASSVGAPDNEQFF. The whole variable domain, remainder taken from reference TRBV9 and TRBJ2-1, is DSGVTQTPKHLITATGQRVTLRCSPRSGDLSVYWYQQSLDQGLQFLIQYYNGEERAKGNILERFSAQQFPDLHSELNLSSLELGDSALYFCASSVGAPDNEQFFGPGTRLTVL.

The chain employs TRBV7-2 and TRBJ2-1, with D perhaps given as TRBD1 or TRBD2 (5 bases each). The ends were cut back, 3 bases at V and 9 bases at J, with 12 bases in the middle. This CDR3 region has 13 residues. CDR1 SGHTA and CDR2 FQGNSA come from the germline V gene. The CDR3 nucleotides are TGTGCCAGCAGCTTCAGGCCGAGGGGTGAGCAGTTCTTC. This sequence encodes CASSFRPRGEQFF.

This chain connects TRBV9 to TRBJ2-3; TRBD2 agrees at 10 bases. Germline CDR1 reads SGDLS; CDR2 reads YYNGEE. The CDR3 is made up of 17 amino acids. V lost 0 bases to trimming and J lost 4 bases; unmatched junction nucleotides: 8. The CDR3 protein is CASSVEGLAGDPDTQYF. The CDR3 nucleotides are TGTGCCAGCAGCGTAGAAGGGCTAGCGGGAGATCCAGATACGCAGTATTTT.

The V call is TRBV28, the J call TRBJ1-1, with D possibly TRBD1 on 5 matching bases. V gave up 4 bases and J gave up 0 bases, with 12 bases separating them. CDR1 and CDR2 (germline): MDHEN, SYDVKM. The CDR3 runs 15 residues. The DNA for the CDR3 is TGTGCCAGCAGTTGGCCAGGGACGATGAACACTGAAGCTTTCTTT. This codes for CASSWPGTMNTEAFF.

V is TRBV19 and J is TRBJ2-7; 8 bases are a match to TRBD2. Trimming took 5 bases from V and 0 from J; bases not matched to a gene: 12. Germline V lookup: CDR1 LNHDA, CDR2 SQIVND (reference sequence). The CDR3 totals 17 residues. DNA of the CDR3: TGTGCCAGTAGTCTCCGCCCTAGCGGGCCTCTCTCCTACGAGCAGTACTTC. Translated: CASSLRPSGPLSYEQYF.

The genes are TRBV7-9 and TRBJ1-6; tentative D call: TRBD1 (5 bases). Germline V gene sequence: CDR1 SEHNR, CDR2 FQNEAQ (reference sequence). This CDR3 has 14 amino acids. Trimming removed 5 bases from V and 8 bases from J, with 13 bases in between. Here the CDR3 reads CASSTGALDSPLHF. CDR3 in DNA: TGTGCCAGCAGCACCGGGGCCCTGGATTCACCCCTCCACTTT. Drawing the rest from reference TRBV7-9 and TRBJ1-6, the complete variable domain is DTGVSQNPRHKITKRGQNVTFRCDPISEHNRLYWYRQTLGQGPEFLTYFQNEAQLEKSRLLSDRFSAERPKGSFSTLEIQRTEQGDSAMYLCASSTGALDSPLHFGNGTRLTVT.

This clonotype occurred many times. The chain recombines TRBV7-9 with TRBJ1-5; tentatively, D is TRBD1 (5 bases). The length of the CDR3 is 14 residues. Trimming removed 5 bases at V and 5 bases at J, with 13 bases between. The germline V gene has CDR1 SEHNR and CDR2 FQNEAQ (reference sequence). The CDR3 DNA sequence: TGTGCCAGCAGCGAACCGGGACGCTATCAGCCCCAGCATTTT. This translates into CASSEPGRYQPQHF.

This chain connects TRBV20-1 to TRBJ2-3; 11 bases are a match to TRBD2. CDR1 and CDR2 from the germline V gene are DFQATT and SNEGSKA (reference sequence). Losses at the gene ends were 4 bases for V and 5 bases for J; bases not matched to a gene: 8. This CDR3 spans 15 amino acids. In DNA, the CDR3 is TGCAGTGCTACTCGACTAGCGGGAATATTAGATACGCAGTATTTT. It is translated as CSATRLAGILDTQYF.